This TCR beta chain was captured by sequencing in a study of response to subunit inactivated influenza vaccine. In regard to this clonotype: Its antigen is undetermined.

Whole-study findings and limits: It was suggested by the authors that few new T cells are recruited by each seasonal influenza vaccination.

Germline assignment: CDR1 SGHRS and CDR2 YFSETQ. The CDR3 sequence is 16 residues long. V lost 4 bases and J 1 base, leaving 12 bases between the germline ends. One entry per CDR3 protein, called by TCRdb with MiXCR from the RT-PCR reads. The sample holds about 570,000 distinct CDR3 sequences, about 11% seen once. The material sequenced was PBMCs from blood, taken on the day of vaccination. The chain joins TRBV5-1 to TRBJ2-6, with D tentatively TRBD2 (5 bases). The source is a man aged 45-65 years who received an inactivated influenza vaccine. The CDR3 protein is CASSHGGVSGANVLTF. The CDR3 DNA is TGCGCCAGCAGCCATGGAGGCGTTTCTGGGGCCAACGTCCTGACTTTC. The whole variable domain, filled in from reference TRBV5-1 and TRBJ2-6, reads KAGVTQTPRYLIKTRGQQVTLSCSPISGHRSVSWYQQTPGQGLQFLFEYFSETQRNKGNFPGRFSGRQFSNSRSEMNVSTLELGDSALYLCASSHGGVSGANVLTFGAGSRLTVL.